What follows are 5 T cell receptor beta chains derived from one specimen sequenced in a study of blood T cell repertoires in COVID-19. Clones were read by immunoSEQ multiplex PCR, and TCRdb kept only the in-frame ones, dropping some. In the table there are more than 13,000 clones, about nine tenths of which are singletons. The sequencing input was peripheral blood. The source is a human donor in a cohort sampled during active COVID-19.

The chain employs TRBV21-1 and TRBJ2-1; the DNA was not used to check the table's D call, TRBD2. TRBV21-1 is annotated as a pseudogene. The CDR3 runs 15 residues. This chain's CDR3 is CASSKARRETREQFF. CDR3 DNA sequence: TGTGCCAGCAGCAAAGCGAGACGGGAAACGCGTGAGCAGTTCTTC.

The gene calls are TRBV25-1 and TRBJ2-1, with TRBD2 matching over 10 bases. CDR3 length equals 18 residues. Germline V gene lookup returns CDR1 MGHDK and CDR2 SYGVNS. Unmatched junction bases numbered 8, after V lost 3 bases and J lost 0 bases. The CDR3 region is CASSDRTSGISSYNEQFF. The CDR3 bases are TGTGCCAGCAGTGATCGGACTAGCGGAATTAGCTCCTACAATGAGCAGTTCTTC. Complete variable domain (other parts from reference TRBV25-1 and TRBJ2-1): EADIYQTPRYLVIGTGKKITLECSQTMGHDKMYWYQQDPGMELHLIHYSYGVNSTEKGDLSSESTVSRIRTEHFPLTLESARPSHTSQYLCASSDRTSGISSYNEQFFGPGTRLTVL.

The chain uses TRBV3-1 (or the pseudogene TRBV3-2) and TRBJ2-1, with a possible D match to TRBD2 (5 bases). Per the germline V gene, CDR1 is LGHDT and CDR2 is YNNKEL (reference sequence). The CDR3 has 13 residues. Trimming removed 5 bases from V and 7 bases from J, with 12 bases in between. The chain's CDR3 is CASSYGLNNEQFF. DNA for the CDR3: TGTGCCAGCAGCTATGGACTGAATAATGAGCAGTTCTTC.

This clone was detected only once. CDR3 protein: CASSLGGGLNTEAFF. In nucleotides, the CDR3 is TGTGCCAGCAGCTTGGGGGGGGGACTGAACACTGAAGCTTTCTTT. V is TRBV5-4 and J is TRBJ1-1, with a tentative D call TRBD1 (5 bases). This CDR3 is built from 15 residues. Germline-derived CDR1 and CDR2 are SGHNT and YYREEE (reference sequence). V lost 0 bases and J 0 bases, leaving 9 bases between the germline ends.

The genes are TRBV4-3 and TRBJ2-2, with D perhaps TRBD1 (5 bases). The CDR3 runs 17 residues. The germline gives CDR1 LGHNA, CDR2 YSLEER. V was shortened by 0 bases and J by 6 bases, with 17 bases between the two germline ends. In DNA form, the CDR3 reads TGCGCCAGCAGCCAAGAATCTCAATTAAGGGGTCCCGGGGAGCTGTTTTTT. This sequence encodes CASSQESQLRGPGELFF.